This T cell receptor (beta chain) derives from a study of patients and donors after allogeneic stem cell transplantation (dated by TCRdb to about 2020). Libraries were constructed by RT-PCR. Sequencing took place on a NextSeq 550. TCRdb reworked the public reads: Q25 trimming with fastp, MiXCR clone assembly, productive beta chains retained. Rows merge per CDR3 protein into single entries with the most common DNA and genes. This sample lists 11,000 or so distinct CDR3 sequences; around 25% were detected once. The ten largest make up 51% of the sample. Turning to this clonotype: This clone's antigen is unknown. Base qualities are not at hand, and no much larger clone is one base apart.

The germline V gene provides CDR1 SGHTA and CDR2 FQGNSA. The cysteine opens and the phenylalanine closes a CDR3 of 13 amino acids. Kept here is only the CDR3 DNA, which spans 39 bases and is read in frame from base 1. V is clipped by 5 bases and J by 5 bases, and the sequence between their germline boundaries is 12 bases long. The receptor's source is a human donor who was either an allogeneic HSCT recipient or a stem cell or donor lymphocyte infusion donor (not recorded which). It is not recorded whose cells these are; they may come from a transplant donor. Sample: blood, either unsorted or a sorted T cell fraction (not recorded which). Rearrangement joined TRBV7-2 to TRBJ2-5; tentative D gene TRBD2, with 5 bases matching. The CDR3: CASSLTSLETQYF. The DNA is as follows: TGTGCCAGCAGCCTTACTAGTCTGGAGACCCAGTACTTC.